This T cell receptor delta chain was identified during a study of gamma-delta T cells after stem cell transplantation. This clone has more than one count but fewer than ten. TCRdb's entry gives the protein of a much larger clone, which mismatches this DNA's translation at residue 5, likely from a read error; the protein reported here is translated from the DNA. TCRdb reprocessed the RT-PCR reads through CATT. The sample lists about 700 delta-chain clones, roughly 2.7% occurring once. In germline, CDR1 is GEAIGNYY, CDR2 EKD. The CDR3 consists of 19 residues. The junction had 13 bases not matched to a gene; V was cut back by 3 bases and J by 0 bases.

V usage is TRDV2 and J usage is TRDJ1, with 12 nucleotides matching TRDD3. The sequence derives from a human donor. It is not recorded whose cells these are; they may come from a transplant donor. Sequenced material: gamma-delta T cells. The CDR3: CACDDPLGDTRKHTDKLIF. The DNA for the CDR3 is TGTGCCTGTGACGACCCCCTGGGGGATACGCGAAAACACACCGATAAACTCATCTTT.